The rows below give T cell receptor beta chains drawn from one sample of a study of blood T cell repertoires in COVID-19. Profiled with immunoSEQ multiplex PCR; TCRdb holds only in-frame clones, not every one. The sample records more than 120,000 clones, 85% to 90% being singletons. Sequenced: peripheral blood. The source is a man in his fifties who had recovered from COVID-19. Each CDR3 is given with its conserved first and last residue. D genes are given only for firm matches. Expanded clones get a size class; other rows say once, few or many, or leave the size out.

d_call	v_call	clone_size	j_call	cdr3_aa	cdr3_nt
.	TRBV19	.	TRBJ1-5	CASSMSGGNQPQHF	TGTGCCAGTAGTATGTCCGGTGGCAATCAGCCCCAGCATTTT
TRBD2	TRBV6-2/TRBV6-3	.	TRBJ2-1	CASSYPGLAGNNEQFF	TGTGCCAGCAGTTACCCGGGACTAGCGGGGAACAATGAGCAGTTCTTC
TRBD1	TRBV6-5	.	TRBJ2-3	CASSYRGHTDTQYF	TGTGCCAGCAGTTACAGGGGGCACACAGATACGCAGTATTTT
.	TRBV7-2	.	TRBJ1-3	CASSRGDSGNTIYF	TGTGCCAGCAGCCGGGGAGATTCTGGAAACACCATATATTTT
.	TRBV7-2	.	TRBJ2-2	CASSLGLGTGELFF	TGTGCCAGCAGCTTAGGACTAGGCACCGGGGAGCTGTTTTTT
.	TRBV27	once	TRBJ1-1	CASSGLSRAAFF	TGTGCCAGCAGCGGGTTAAGCAGGGCGGCTTTCTTT
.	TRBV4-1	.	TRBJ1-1	CASSHPGYLTEAFF	TGCGCCAGCAGCCATCCGGGTTACCTCACTGAAGCTTTCTTT
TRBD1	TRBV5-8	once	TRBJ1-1	CASSAPGQGFFEAFF	TGTGCCAGCAGCGCTCCGGGACAGGGGTTTTTTGAAGCTTTCTTT
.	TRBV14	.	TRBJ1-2	CASSQDIQLWGYTF	TGTGCCAGCAGCCAAGACATACAGCTATGGGGCTACACCTTC
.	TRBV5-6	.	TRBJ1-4	CASSLWGLGANEKLFF	TGTGCCAGCAGCTTGTGGGGGCTGGGAGCTAATGAAAAACTGTTTTTT
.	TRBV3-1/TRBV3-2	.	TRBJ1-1	CASSQDRGNTEAFF	TGTGCCAGCAGCCAAGATCGGGGGAACACTGAAGCTTTCTTT
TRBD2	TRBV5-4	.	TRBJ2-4	CASSSGLAGNKNIQYF	TGTGCCAGCAGCTCCGGACTAGCGGGGAACAAAAACATTCAGTACTTC
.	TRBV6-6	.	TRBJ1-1	CASRGTGNSEAFF	TGTGCCAGCAGGGGTACAGGGAATTCTGAAGCTTTCTTT
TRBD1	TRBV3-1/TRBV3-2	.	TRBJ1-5	CASSQDLHQGGNQPQHF	TGTGCCAGCAGCCAAGATCTCCACCAGGGGGGCAATCAGCCCCAGCATTTT
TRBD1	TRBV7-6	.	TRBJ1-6	CASSLSGTGLQSPLHF	TGTGCCAGCAGCTTAAGTGGGACAGGGTTACAATCACCCCTCCACTTT
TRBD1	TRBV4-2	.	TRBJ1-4	CASWSGQGGEKLFF	TGTGCCAGCTGGTCGGGACAGGGTGGTGAAAAACTGTTTTTT
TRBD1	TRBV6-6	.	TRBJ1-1	CASSFSGQHQPEAFF	TGTGCCAGCAGTTTCTCGGGACAGCACCAGCCCGAAGCTTTCTTT
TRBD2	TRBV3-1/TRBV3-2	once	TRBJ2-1	CASSQESGGDNEQFF	TGTGCCAGCAGCCAAGAAAGCGGGGGGGACAATGAGCAGTTCTTC
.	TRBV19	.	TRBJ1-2	CASSIEAGLDYGYTF	TGTGCCAGTAGTATAGAAGCGGGTCTGGACTATGGCTACACCTTC
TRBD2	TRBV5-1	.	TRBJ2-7	CASSLAGRAYEQYF	TGCGCCAGCAGCTTGGCAGGGAGGGCCTACGAGCAGTACTTC
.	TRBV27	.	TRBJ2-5	CASSSREGTQYF	TGTGCCAGCAGTTCGAGAGAGGGGACCCAGTACTTC
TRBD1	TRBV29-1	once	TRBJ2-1	CSVGDRFLNEQFF	TGCAGCGTTGGGGACAGATTTTTGAATGAGCAGTTCTTC
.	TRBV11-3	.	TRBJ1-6	CASSLSRGNYNSPLHF	TGTGCCAGCAGCTTATCCAGGGGTAACTATAATTCACCCCTCCACTTT
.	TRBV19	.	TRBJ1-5	CASSIDPTGTTSNQPQHF	TGTGCCAGTAGTATAGATCCCACCGGGACAACTAGCAATCAGCCCCAGCATTTT
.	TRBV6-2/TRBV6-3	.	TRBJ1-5	CASSTGTTNQPQHF	TGTGCCAGCAGTACCGGGACAACAAATCAGCCCCAGCATTTT
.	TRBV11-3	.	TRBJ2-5	CASSQTQETQYF	TGTGCCAGCAGCCAAACACAAGAGACCCAGTACTTC
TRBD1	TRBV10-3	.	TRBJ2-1	CATHADRGDEQFF	TGTGCCACACACGCGGACAGGGGCGATGAGCAGTTCTTC
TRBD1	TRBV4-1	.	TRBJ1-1	CASSQDRGDTEAFF	TGCGCCAGCAGCCAAGACAGGGGGGACACTGAAGCTTTCTTT
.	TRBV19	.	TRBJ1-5	CASSPTGRGYSNQPQHF	TGTGCCAGTAGTCCCACAGGGAGAGGATATAGCAATCAGCCCCAGCATTTT